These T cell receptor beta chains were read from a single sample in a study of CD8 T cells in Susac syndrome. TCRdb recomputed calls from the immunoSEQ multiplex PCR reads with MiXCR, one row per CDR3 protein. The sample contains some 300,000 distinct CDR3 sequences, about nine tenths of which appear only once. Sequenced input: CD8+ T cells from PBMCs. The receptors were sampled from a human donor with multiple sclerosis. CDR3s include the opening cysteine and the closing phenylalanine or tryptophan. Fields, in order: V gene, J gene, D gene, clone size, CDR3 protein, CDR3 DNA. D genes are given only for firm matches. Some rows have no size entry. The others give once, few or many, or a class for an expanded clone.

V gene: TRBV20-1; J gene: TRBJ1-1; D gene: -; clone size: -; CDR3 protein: CSARVGGATEAFF; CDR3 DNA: TGCAGTGCTAGAGTGGGGGGGGCCACTGAAGCTTTCTTT
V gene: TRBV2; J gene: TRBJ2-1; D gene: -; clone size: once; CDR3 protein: CAIRAGLGNEQFF; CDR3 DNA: TGTGCCATCCGGGCGGGGTTGGGTAATGAGCAGTTCTTC
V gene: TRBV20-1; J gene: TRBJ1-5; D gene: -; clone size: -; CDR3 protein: CSAVGGTGTLNQPQHF; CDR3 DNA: TGCAGTGCCGTAGGGGGAACCGGGACCCTCAATCAGCCCCAGCATTTT
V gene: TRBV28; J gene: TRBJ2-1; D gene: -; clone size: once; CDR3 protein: CASSSPPLVDEQFF; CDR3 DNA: TGTGCCAGCAGTTCTCCCCCTTTAGTAGATGAGCAGTTCTTC
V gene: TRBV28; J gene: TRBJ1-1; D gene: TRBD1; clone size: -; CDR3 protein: CASRKKGALTEAFF; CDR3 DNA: TGTGCCAGCAGGAAAAAGGGGGCGTTGACTGAAGCTTTCTTT
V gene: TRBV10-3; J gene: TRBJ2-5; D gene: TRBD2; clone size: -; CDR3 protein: CAISEPGLAGGPAETQYF; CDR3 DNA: TGTGCCATCAGTGAACCGGGACTAGCGGGGGGGCCGGCCGAGACCCAGTACTTC
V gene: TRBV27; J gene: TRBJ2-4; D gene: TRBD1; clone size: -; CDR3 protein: CASSRDRLSIQYF; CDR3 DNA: TGTGCCAGCAGTAGGGACAGGCTAAGCATTCAGTACTTC
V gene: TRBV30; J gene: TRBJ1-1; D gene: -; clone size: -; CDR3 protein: CAWSEGRGVKTEAFF; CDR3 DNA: TGTGCCTGGAGTGAGGGTCGGGGAGTTAAGACTGAAGCTTTCTTT
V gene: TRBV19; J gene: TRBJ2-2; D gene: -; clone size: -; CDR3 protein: CASSTISGTGELFF; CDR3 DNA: TGTGCCAGTAGTACAATTTCAGGGACCGGGGAGCTGTTTTTT
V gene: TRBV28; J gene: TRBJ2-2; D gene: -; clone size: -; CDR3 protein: CASSIDSTTGELFF; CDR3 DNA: TGTGCCAGCAGCATAGACAGTACTACCGGGGAGCTGTTTTTT
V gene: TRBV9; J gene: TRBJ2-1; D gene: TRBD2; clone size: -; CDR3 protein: CASSGLAGNEQFF; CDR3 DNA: TGTGCCAGCAGCGGACTAGCGGGAAATGAGCAGTTCTTC
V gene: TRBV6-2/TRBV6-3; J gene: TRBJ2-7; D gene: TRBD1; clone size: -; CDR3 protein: CASSPYPTGAITYEQYF; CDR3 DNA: TGTGCCAGCAGTCCCTACCCGACAGGGGCGATAACCTACGAGCAGTACTTC
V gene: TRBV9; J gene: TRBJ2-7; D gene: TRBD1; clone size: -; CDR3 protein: CASSVVPQGEPYEQYF; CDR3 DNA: TGTGCCAGCAGCGTAGTCCCACAGGGGGAACCCTACGAGCAGTACTTC
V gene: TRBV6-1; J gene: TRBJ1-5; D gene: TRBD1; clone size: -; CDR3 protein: CASSETGVNQPQHF; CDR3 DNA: TGTGCCAGCAGTGAAACAGGGGTCAATCAGCCCCAGCATTTT
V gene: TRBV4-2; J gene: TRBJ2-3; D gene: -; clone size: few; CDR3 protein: CASSQTWDIDTQYF; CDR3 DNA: TGTGCCAGCAGCCAGACCTGGGACATAGATACGCAGTATTTT
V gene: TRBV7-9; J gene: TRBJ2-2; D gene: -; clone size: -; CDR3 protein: CASSFASGELFF; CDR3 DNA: TGTGCCAGCAGCTTCGCTTCCGGGGAGCTGTTTTTT
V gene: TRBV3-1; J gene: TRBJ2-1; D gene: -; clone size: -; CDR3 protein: CASSQLGQYNEQFF; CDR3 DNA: TGTGCCAGCAGCCAACTTGGGCAGTACAATGAGCAGTTCTTC
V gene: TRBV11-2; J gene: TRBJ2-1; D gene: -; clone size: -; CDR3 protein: CASSFDLKSSYNEQFF; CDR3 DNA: TGTGCCAGCAGCTTTGACCTTAAGAGCTCCTACAATGAGCAGTTCTTC
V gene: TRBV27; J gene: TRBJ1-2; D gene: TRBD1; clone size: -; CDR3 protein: CASSLSPGQGARGAYGYTF; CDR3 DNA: TGTGCCAGCAGTTTATCTCCTGGGCAGGGGGCGCGGGGAGCCTATGGCTACACCTTC
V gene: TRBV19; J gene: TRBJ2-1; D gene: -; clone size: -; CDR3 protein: CASSMNERASQQFF; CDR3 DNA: TGTGCCAGTAGTATGAACGAAAGGGCCTCCCAGCAGTTCTTC
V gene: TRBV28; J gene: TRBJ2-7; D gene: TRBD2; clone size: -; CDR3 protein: CASSSVASGPRSYEQYF; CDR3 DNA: TGTGCCAGCAGTTCGGTGGCTAGCGGCCCACGAAGCTACGAGCAGTACTTC
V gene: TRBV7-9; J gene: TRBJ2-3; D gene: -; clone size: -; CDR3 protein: CASTGEPLTDTQYF; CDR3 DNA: TGTGCCAGCACGGGGGAGCCACTCACAGATACGCAGTATTTT
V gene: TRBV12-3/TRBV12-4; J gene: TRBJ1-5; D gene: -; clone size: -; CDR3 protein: CASSLAGWGPQHF; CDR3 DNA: TGTGCCAGCAGTTTAGCCGGATGGGGGCCCCAGCATTTT
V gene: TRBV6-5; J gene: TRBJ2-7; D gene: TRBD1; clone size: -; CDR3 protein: CASRTTGFYEQYF; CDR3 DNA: TGTGCCAGCAGGACGACAGGGTTCTACGAGCAGTACTTC
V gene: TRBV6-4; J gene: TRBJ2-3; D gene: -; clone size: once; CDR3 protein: CASSASPEGQDTQYF; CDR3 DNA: TGTGCCAGCAGTGCCAGCCCCGAGGGCCAAGATACGCAGTATTTT
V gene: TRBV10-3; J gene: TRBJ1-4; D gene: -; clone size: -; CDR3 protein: CAISVDGAPDEKLFF; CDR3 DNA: TGTGCCATCAGTGTTGACGGGGCTCCTGATGAAAAACTGTTTTTT
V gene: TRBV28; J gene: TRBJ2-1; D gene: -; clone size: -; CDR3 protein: CASSSASMGENEQFF; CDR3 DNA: TGTGCCAGCAGTTCCGCTAGTATGGGGGAAAATGAGCAGTTCTTC
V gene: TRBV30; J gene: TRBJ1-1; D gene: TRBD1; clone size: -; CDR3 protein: CAWRDRDTEAFF; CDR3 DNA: TGTGCCTGGAGGGACAGGGACACTGAAGCTTTCTTT
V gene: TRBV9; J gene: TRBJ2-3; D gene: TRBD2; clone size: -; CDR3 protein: CASSGGLVSDTQYF; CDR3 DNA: TGTGCCAGCAGCGGGGGACTAGTGTCAGATACGCAGTATTTT
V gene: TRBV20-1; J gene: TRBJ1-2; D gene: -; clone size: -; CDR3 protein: CSARPFSEGRGGYTF; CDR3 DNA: TGCAGTGCTAGGCCCTTTTCCGAGGGAAGGGGTGGCTACACCTTC
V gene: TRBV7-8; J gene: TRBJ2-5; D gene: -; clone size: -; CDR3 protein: CASAGWRWYQETQYF; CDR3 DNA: TGTGCCAGCGCTGGGTGGCGGTGGTACCAAGAGACCCAGTACTTC
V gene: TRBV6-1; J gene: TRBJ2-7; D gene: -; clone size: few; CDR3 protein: CASSHRVPSYEQYF; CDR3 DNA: TGTGCCAGCAGTCACAGGGTCCCCTCCTACGAGCAGTACTTC
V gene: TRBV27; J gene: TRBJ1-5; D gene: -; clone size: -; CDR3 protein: CASSLMGRQPQHF; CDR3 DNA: TGTGCCAGCAGTTTAATGGGGCGTCAGCCCCAGCATTTT
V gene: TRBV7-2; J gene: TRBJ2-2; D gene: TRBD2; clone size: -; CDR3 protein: CASSPVGLAGDGELFF; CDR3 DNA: TGTGCCAGCAGCCCAGTGGGACTAGCGGGAGACGGGGAGCTGTTTTTT
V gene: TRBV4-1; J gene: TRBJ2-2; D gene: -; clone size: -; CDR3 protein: CASSQVRLRVTGELFF; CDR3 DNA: TGCGCCAGCAGCCAAGTTCGACTACGGGTCACCGGGGAGCTGTTTTTT
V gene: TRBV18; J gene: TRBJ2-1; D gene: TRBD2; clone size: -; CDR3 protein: CASSPYSSGSEGNEQFF; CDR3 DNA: TGTGCCAGCTCACCCTATTCTAGCGGGAGCGAGGGCAATGAGCAGTTCTTC
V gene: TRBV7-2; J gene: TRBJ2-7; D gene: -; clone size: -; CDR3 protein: CASSLGRTTEQYF; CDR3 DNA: TGTGCCAGCAGCTTAGGACGGACCACTGAGCAGTACTTC
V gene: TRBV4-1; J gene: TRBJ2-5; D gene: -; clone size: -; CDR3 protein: CASSQDVSVSTQYF; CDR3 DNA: TGCGCCAGCAGCCAAGATGTTTCTGTCTCCACCCAGTACTTC
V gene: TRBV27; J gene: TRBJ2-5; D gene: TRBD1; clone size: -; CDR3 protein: CASSPPFGTGDKQETQYF; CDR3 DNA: TGTGCCAGCAGTCCCCCATTCGGGACAGGGGACAAACAAGAGACCCAGTACTTC
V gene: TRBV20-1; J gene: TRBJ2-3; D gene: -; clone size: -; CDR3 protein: CSARDRAGPGLKGDTQYF; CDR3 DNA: TGCAGTGCTAGAGATCGGGCCGGCCCGGGACTTAAGGGAGATACGCAGTATTTT
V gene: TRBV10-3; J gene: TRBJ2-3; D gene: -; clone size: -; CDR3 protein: CAISEGGSGPDTQYF; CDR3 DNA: TGTGCCATCAGTGAGGGAGGAAGTGGTCCAGATACGCAGTATTTT
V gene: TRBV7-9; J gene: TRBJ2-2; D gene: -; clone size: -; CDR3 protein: CASSFSGGYTGELFF; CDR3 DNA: TGTGCCAGCAGCTTTTCGGGCGGGTACACCGGGGAGCTGTTTTTT